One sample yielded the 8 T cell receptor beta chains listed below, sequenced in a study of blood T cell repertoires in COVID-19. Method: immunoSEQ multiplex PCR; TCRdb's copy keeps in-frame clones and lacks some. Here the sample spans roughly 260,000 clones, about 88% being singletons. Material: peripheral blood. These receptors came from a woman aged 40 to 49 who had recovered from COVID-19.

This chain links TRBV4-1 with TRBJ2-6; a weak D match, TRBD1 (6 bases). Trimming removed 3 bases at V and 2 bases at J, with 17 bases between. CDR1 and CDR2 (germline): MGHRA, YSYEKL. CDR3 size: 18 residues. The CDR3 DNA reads TGCGCCAGCAGCCAGATCTGGGCAGGGGCGACTGGGGCCAACGTCCTGACTTTC. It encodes CASSQIWAGATGANVLTF.

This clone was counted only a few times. This CDR3 is CASRDRQGGYTF. CDR3 DNA: TGTGCCAGCAGGGATCGACAGGGGGGCTACACCTTC. The chain recombines TRBV5-5 with TRBJ1-2; 8 bases agree with TRBD1. The J segment lost 8 bases and the V segment lost 5 bases, leaving 5 bases of the junction unmatched. The germline V gene encodes CDR1 SGHKS and CDR2 YYEKEE (reference sequence). CDR3 size: 12 residues.

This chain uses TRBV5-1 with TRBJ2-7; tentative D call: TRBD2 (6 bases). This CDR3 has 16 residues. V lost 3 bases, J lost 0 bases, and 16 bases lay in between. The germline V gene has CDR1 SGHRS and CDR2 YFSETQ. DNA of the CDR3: TGCGCCAGCAGCTCTGGGGGAGGAGGGATCTCCTACGAGCAGTACTTC. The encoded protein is CASSSGGGGISYEQYF.

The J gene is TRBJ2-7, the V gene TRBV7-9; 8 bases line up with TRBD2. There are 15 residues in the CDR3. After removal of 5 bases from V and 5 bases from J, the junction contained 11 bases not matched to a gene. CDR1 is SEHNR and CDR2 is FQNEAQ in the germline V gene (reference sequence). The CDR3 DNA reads TGTGCCAGCAGCCCGTCAGCGGGAGCCCCCCACGAGCAGTACTTC. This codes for CASSPSAGAPHEQYF. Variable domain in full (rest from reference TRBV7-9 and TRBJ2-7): DTGVSQNPRHKITKRGQNVTFRCDPISEHNRLYWYRQTLGQGPEFLTYFQNEAQLEKSRLLSDRFSAERPKGSFSTLEIQRTEQGDSAMYLCASSPSAGAPHEQYFGPGTRLTVT.

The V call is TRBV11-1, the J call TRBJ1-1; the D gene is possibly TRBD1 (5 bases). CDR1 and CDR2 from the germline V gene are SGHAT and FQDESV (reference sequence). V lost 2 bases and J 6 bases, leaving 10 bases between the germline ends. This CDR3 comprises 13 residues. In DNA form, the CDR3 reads TGTGCCAGCAGCTTAAGGGGTCGGGCTGAAGCTTTCTTT. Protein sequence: CASSLRGRAEAFF.

The CDR3 here is CASSIAGSSYNEQFF. The CDR3 coding sequence is TGTGCCAGTAGTATTGCGGGAAGCTCCTACAATGAGCAGTTCTTC. The J gene is TRBJ2-1, the V gene TRBV19, with D tentatively TRBD2 (6 bases). The CDR3 sequence is 15 residues long. Between the trimmed V and J ends, which lost 3 bases and 0 bases, there was a span of 9 bases. CDR1 and CDR2 from the germline V gene are LNHDA and SQIVND (reference sequence).

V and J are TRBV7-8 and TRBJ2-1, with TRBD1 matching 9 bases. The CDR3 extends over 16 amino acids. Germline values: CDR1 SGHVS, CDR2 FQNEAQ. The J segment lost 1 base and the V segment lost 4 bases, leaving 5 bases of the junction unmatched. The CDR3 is CASSSQGAISYNEQFF. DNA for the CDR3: TGTGCCAGCAGCTCACAGGGGGCGATATCCTACAATGAGCAGTTCTTC.

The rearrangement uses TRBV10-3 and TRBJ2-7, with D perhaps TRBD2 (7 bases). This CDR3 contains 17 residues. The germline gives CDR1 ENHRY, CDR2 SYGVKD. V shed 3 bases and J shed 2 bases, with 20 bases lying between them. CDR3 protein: CAISDSPGGRKTYEQYF. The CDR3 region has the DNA TGTGCCATCAGTGATTCTCCGGGGGGCCGAAAAACCTACGAGCAGTACTTC.